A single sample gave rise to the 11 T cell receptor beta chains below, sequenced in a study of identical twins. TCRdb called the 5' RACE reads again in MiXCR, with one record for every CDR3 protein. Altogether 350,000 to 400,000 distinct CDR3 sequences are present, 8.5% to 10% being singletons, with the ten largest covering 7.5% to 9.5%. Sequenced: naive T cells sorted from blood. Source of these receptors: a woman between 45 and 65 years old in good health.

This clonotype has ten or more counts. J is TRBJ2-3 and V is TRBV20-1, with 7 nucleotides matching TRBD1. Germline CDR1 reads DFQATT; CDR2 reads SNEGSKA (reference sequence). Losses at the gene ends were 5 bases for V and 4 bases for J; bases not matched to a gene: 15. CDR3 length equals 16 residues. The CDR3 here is CSALRARGFRADTQYF. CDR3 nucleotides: TGCAGTGCTCTTAGGGCCAGGGGGTTTAGGGCAGATACGCAGTATTTT.

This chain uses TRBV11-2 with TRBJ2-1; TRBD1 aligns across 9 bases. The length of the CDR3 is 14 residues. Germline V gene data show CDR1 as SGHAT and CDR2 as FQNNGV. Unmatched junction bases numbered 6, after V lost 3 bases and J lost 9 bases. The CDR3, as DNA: TGTGCCAGCAGCTTGGCCACAGGGGGCTCTGAGCAGTTCTTC. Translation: CASSLATGGSEQFF.

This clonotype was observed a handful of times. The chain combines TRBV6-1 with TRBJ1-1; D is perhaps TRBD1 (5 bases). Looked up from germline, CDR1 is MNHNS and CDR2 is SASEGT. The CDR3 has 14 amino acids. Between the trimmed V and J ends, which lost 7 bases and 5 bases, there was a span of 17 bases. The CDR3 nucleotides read TGTGCCAGCATTCTATCCGGAGGGGTAACTGAAGCTTTCTTT. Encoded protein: CASILSGGVTEAFF.

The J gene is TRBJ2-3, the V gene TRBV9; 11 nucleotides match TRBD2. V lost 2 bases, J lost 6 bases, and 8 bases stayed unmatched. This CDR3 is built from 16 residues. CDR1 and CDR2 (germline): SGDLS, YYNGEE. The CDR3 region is CASSVGTSGLTDTQYF. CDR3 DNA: TGTGCCAGCAGCGTGGGGACTAGCGGTCTAACCGATACGCAGTATTTT.

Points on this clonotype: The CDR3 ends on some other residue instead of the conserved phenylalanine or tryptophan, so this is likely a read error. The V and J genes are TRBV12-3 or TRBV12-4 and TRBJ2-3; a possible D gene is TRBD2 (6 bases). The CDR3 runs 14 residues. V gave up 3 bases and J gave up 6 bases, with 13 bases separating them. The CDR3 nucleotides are TGTGCCAGCAGTTTCGGGGGACTCCCGGATACGCAGTATTAT. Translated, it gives CASSFGGLPDTQYY.

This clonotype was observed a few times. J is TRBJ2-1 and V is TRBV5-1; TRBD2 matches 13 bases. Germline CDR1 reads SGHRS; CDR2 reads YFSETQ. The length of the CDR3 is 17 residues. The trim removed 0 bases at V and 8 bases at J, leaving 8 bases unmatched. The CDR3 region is CASSLVKLAGGHHEQFF. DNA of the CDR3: TGCGCCAGCAGCTTGGTCAAACTAGCGGGAGGGCACCATGAGCAGTTCTTC.

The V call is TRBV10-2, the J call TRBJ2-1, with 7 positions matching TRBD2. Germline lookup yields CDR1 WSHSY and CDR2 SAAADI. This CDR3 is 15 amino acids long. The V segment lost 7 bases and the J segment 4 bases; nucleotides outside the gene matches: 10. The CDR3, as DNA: TGCGCCAGCAAGGGTAGAACGGGAGGATACAATGAGCAGTTCTTC. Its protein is CASKGRTGGYNEQFF.

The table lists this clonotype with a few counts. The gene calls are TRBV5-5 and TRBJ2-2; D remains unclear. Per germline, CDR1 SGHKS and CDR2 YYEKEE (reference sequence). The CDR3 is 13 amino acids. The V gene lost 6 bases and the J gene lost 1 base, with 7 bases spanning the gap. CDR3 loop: CASNWGNTGELFF. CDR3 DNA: TGTGCCAGCAACTGGGGGAACACCGGGGAGCTGTTTTTT.

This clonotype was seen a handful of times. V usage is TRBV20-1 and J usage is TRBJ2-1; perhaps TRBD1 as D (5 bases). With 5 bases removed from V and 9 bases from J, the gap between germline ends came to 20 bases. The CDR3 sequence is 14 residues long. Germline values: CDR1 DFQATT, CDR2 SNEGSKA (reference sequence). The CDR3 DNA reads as TGCAGTGCTGCCCTAGGGGCACCCTATAGTGAGCAGTTCTTC. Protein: CSAALGAPYSEQFF.

CDR3 region: CASSWSVGGTSTDTQYF. CDR3 nucleotides: TGTGCCAGCAGTTGGAGCGTTGGCGGGACTAGCACAGATACGCAGTATTTT. The J gene is TRBJ2-3, the V gene TRBV12-3 or TRBV12-4, with D possibly TRBD2 on 6 matching bases. This CDR3 has 17 residues. The V and J ends lost 4 bases and 0 bases respectively, with 17 bases between them.

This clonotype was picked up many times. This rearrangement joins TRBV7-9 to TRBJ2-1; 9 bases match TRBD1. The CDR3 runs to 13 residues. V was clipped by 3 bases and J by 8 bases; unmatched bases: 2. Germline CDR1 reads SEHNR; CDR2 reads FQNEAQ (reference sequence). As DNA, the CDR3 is TGTGCCAGCAGCTTGGACAGGGGTCATGAGCAGTTCTTC. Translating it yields CASSLDRGHEQFF.